This TCR beta chain was recovered during a study of T-cell reconstitution after alpha-beta-depleted transplantation in children. Study findings and constraints: Expanded graft clones, several hundred of them, were reportedly the source of alpha-beta T cells about two months after transplant.

The V and J ends lost 2 bases and 6 bases, in that order; junction bases with no gene match: 4. In germline, CDR1 is SEHNR, CDR2 FQNEAQ (reference sequence). There are 14 residues in the CDR3. Concerning this clonotype itself: Its antigen is currently unknown.

During its preparation, the TCRbeta library received unique molecular identifiers. TCRdb independently ran MiXCR on the PCR reads; one entry per CDR3 protein. The sample has 900,000 or so distinct CDR3 sequences, around 15% seen once. The sequencing here drew on PBMCs, mostly from graft donor cells, taken 360 days after TCRalphabeta/CD19-depleted stem cell transplant. The origin of this receptor is a male patient younger than 18 who had a stem cell transplant for acute lymphoblastic leukemia, so the T cells may come from the graft donor. The V and J genes are TRBV7-9 and TRBJ2-3; 8 nucleotides line up with TRBD1. In nucleotides, the CDR3 is TGTGCCAGCAGCTTAAAGGACAGGGCGGATACGCAGTATTTT. Encoded protein: CASSLKDRADTQYF. Looking up the rest from reference TRBV7-9 and TRBJ2-3 gives the full variable domain: DTGVSQNPRHKITKRGQNVTFRCDPISEHNRLYWYRQTLGQGPEFLTYFQNEAQLEKSRLLSDRFSAERPKGSFSTLEIQRTEQGDSAMYLCASSLKDRADTQYFGPGTRLTVL.